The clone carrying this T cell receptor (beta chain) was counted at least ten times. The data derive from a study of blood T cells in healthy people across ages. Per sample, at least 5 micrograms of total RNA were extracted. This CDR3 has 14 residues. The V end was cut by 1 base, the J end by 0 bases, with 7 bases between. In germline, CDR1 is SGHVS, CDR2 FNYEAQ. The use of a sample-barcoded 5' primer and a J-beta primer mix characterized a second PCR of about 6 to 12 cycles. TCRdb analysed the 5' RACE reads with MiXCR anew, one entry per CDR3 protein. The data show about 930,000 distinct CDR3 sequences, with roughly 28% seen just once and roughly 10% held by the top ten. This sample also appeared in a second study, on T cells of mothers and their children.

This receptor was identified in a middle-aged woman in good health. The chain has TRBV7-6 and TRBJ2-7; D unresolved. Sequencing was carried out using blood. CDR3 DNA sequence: TGTGCCAGCAGCTTAGGGCTTACCTCCTACGAGCAGTACTTC. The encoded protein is CASSLGLTSYEQYF.